Below, 23 T cell receptor beta chains from the same sample are listed, as sequenced in a study of blood T cell repertoires in COVID-19. Measured with immunoSEQ multiplex PCR; TCRdb has only the in-frame clones, and not every one. Of some 400,000 clones in the sample, approximately 89% were seen once. The material sequenced was PBMCs or T cells enriched from blood (not recorded which). These TCRs come from a man aged 30-40 years who had recovered from COVID-19.

The chain uses TRBV15 and TRBJ1-1; TRBD1 might be the D (6 bases). Per germline, CDR1 LNHNV and CDR2 YYDKDF (reference sequence). CDR3 length equals 16 residues. Trimming took 7 bases from V and 0 from J, leaving 18 bases between them. The CDR3 region has the DNA TGTGCCACCACAGAACAGGGAATGGTCATGAACACTGAAGCTTTCTTT. This encodes CATTEQGMVMNTEAFF.

V and J are TRBV4-1 and TRBJ1-5; D remains unclear. Germline V gene data show CDR1 as MGHRA and CDR2 as YSYEKL. CDR3 length: 13 residues. Trimming stripped 5 bases from V and 1 base from J, with 6 bases between. CDR3 coding DNA: TGCGCCAGCAGCTTTTCAAGCAATCAGCCCCAGCATTTT. Amino acids: CASSFSSNQPQHF.

The chain uses TRBV7-8 and TRBJ1-3, with D maybe TRBD1 (6 bases). The CDR3 extends over 16 amino acids. V was trimmed by 6 bases and J by 3 bases, leaving 18 bases between them. The germline gives CDR1 SGHVS, CDR2 FQNEAQ. CDR3 bases: TGTGCCAGCAGTATACAAAACAGGGTTTATGGAAACACCATATATTTT. Its translation: CASSIQNRVYGNTIYF.

This clone was seen a few times. The V gene is TRBV9, the J gene TRBJ1-3; 9 bases match TRBD1. The junction had 3 bases not matched to a gene; V was cut back by 3 bases and J by 2 bases. The CDR3 consists of 15 residues. Germline-derived CDR1 and CDR2 are SGDLS and YYNGEE. CDR3 protein: CASSAGQGPGNTIYF. As DNA, the CDR3 is TGTGCCAGCAGCGCGGGACAGGGCCCTGGAAACACCATATATTTT.

The CDR3: CASSLGGGQGALGYTF. The CDR3 nucleotides read TGTGCCAGCAGCTTAGGAGGTGGACAGGGGGCGTTGGGCTACACCTTC. This chain uses TRBV7-6 with TRBJ1-2; 11 bases fit TRBD1. CDR3 length: 16 residues. V was pared by 1 base and J by 8 bases, with 9 bases of the junction left unmatched. Germline V lookup: CDR1 SGHVS, CDR2 FNYEAQ.

This rearrangement joins TRBV5-4 to TRBJ2-2, with D possibly TRBD2 on 6 matching bases. Trimming pared 0 bases from V and 5 bases from J, leaving 8 bases between. Germline assignment: CDR1 SGHNT and CDR2 YYREEE (reference sequence). The CDR3 spans 14 residues. This CDR3 is CASSLGGATGELFF. DNA for the CDR3: TGTGCCAGCAGCTTGGGCGGGGCGACCGGGGAGCTGTTTTTT.

The V and J genes are TRBV5-5 and TRBJ1-1, with D possibly being TRBD1 (6 bases). Germline loops: CDR1 SGHKS, CDR2 YYEKEE (reference sequence). This CDR3 is built from 13 residues. V gave up 7 bases and J gave up 2 bases, with 12 bases separating them. Here the CDR3 DNA reads TGTGCCAGCGGTCGAGGGGGAAACACTGAAGCTTTCTTT. Translating it yields CASGRGGNTEAFF.

The V call is TRBV19, the J call TRBJ1-2, with 9 positions matching TRBD1. The CDR3 loop spans 15 amino acids. The germline CDR1 and CDR2 sequences are LNHDA and SQIVND (reference sequence). V lost 3 bases and J lost 5; bases outside the gene matches: 7. CDR3 sequence: CASSIYGTGNYGYTF. The DNA of the CDR3 is TGTGCCAGTAGTATCTACGGGACAGGGAATTATGGCTACACCTTC.

This clone was detected only once. This clone may be a read error of a much larger clone one base away. The same CDR3 also results from other DNA sequences found in this sample. V usage is TRBV7-8 and J usage is TRBJ2-7; D uncertain. Trimming took 2 bases from V and 3 from J, leaving 5 bases between them. The CDR3 loop spans 12 amino acids. CDR1 SGHVS and CDR2 FQNEAQ come from the germline V gene. The CDR3 bases are TGTGCCAGCAGCTTATCAGGCTACGAGCAGTACTTC. Amino acid sequence: CASSLSGYEQYF.

The J gene is TRBJ2-3, the V gene TRBV2; a possible D gene is TRBD2 (5 bases). CDR3 length: 14 amino acids. Germline-derived CDR1 and CDR2 are SNHLY and FYNNEI. Between the trimmed V and J ends, which lost 8 bases and 2 bases, there was a span of 14 bases. Written as DNA, the CDR3 is TGTGCCAGCGGGAGTACAAACCCCACAGATACGCAGTATTTT. Translation gives CASGSTNPTDTQYF.

V gene TRBV9 combines with J gene TRBJ2-2; 9 bases align to TRBD2. After removal of 7 bases from V and 7 bases from J, the junction contained 8 bases not matched to a gene. The CDR3 runs 14 residues. Germline CDR1 SGDLS, CDR2 YYNGEE. The CDR3 sequence: CASAERGANGELFF. The DNA of the CDR3 is TGTGCCAGCGCAGAGCGGGGGGCAAACGGGGAGCTGTTTTTT.

The V call is TRBV19, the J call TRBJ1-2, with 9 bases that match TRBD1. The germline V gene encodes CDR1 LNHDA and CDR2 SQIVND (reference sequence). Trimming removed 8 bases from V and 2 bases from J; junction bases left unmatched: 0. The CDR3 extends over 12 amino acids. Written as DNA, the CDR3 is TGTGCCAGTGGACAGGGGAACTATGGCTACACCTTC. The encoded protein is CASGQGNYGYTF.

The J gene is TRBJ1-3, the V gene TRBV6-5, with 7 bases identical to TRBD1. The junction had 8 bases not matched to a gene; V was cut back by 6 bases and J by 3 bases. Germline CDR1 MNHEY, CDR2 SVGAGI. The length of the CDR3 is 15 residues. The CDR3 nucleotides read TGTGCCAGCAGACCAGACAGGGTGTTTGGAAACACCATATATTTT. Translated: CASRPDRVFGNTIYF.

This chain links TRBV10-3 with TRBJ2-6; 10 nucleotides line up with TRBD2. Germline V CDR1 and CDR2: ENHRY, SYGVKD. The CDR3 runs to 17 residues. The ends lost 2 bases at V and 0 bases at J; junction bases unmatched: 1. The CDR3 nucleotides are TGTGCCATCAGTGAGAAGCGGGGGGGCTCTGGGGCCAACGTCCTGACTTTC. It codes for CAISEKRGGSGANVLTF.

This chain connects TRBV6-5 to TRBJ1-6; D call uncertain. CDR3 length equals 14 residues. Germline assignment: CDR1 MNHEY and CDR2 SVGAGI. V lost 5 bases to trimming and J lost 7 bases, with 12 bases between them. The CDR3 spells CASSPGEWNSPLHF. CDR3 sequence (DNA): TGTGCCAGCAGTCCGGGAGAATGGAATTCACCCCTCCACTTT.

V and J are TRBV6-5 and TRBJ1-1; D is possibly TRBD1 (6 bases). CDR1 is MNHEY and CDR2 is SVGAGI in the germline V gene. The V end was cut by 7 bases, the J end by 7 bases, with 16 bases between. CDR3 length: 13 amino acids. The CDR3 is CASTRTGNFEAFF. CDR3 DNA sequence: TGTGCCAGCACGAGAACAGGGAACTTTGAAGCTTTCTTT.

V gene TRBV29-1 combines with J gene TRBJ1-2; the match to TRBD1 covers 7 bases. Germline CDR1 and CDR2: SQVTM and ANQGSEA. This CDR3 spans 14 amino acids. Trimming cost V 0 bases and J 4 bases; bases outside gene matches: 5. CDR3 coding DNA: TGCAGCGTTGAAGATGACAGGGTGAGCTATGGCTACACCTTC. Translating it yields CSVEDDRVSYGYTF.

This clone was counted between two and nine times. The rearrangement uses TRBV7-2 and TRBJ1-6, with TRBD1 as a possible D gene (5 bases). Germline CDR1 SGHTA, CDR2 FQGNSA. The V gene lost 6 bases and the J gene lost 8 bases, with 14 bases spanning the gap. The CDR3 is 14 residues long. CDR3 sequence reads: CASRDAGLYSPLHF. Written as DNA, the CDR3 is TGTGCCAGCAGAGATGCAGGGCTTTATTCACCCCTCCACTTT.

This rearrangement joins TRBV5-1 to TRBJ1-1, with D perhaps TRBD1 (6 bases). Per the germline V gene, CDR1 is SGHRS and CDR2 is YFSETQ. The CDR3 is 14 amino acids. V was cut by 4 bases and J by 1 base, with 11 bases left in between. The CDR3 reads CASSRGQPNTEAFF. The CDR3 DNA is TGCGCCAGCAGCCGTGGACAGCCGAACACTGAAGCTTTCTTT.

J is TRBJ2-1 and V is TRBV15, with 7 nucleotides matching TRBD1. The CDR3 is 15 residues long. With 0 bases clipped from V and 5 bases from J, the junction kept 4 bases outside the gene matches. CDR1 is LNHNV, CDR2 YYDKDF, per germline (reference sequence). This chain's CDR3 is CATSRERDRNNEQFF. As DNA, the CDR3 is TGTGCCACCAGCAGAGAACGGGACAGAAACAATGAGCAGTTCTTC.

The CDR3 DNA follows: TGCGCCAGCAGTTGGTCCCAGGGAGGAGAGACCCAGTACTTC. This gives the protein CASSWSQGGETQYF. The chain uses TRBV5-1 and TRBJ2-5; weak D call: TRBD2 (6 bases). This CDR3 spans 14 amino acids. V was pared by 5 bases and J by 4 bases, with 15 bases between. The germline V gene has CDR1 SGHRS and CDR2 YFSETQ.

The chain is built from TRBV11-2 and TRBJ2-5, with D possibly TRBD1 on 6 matching bases. V gave up 7 bases and J gave up 5 bases, with 17 bases separating them. The germline V gene has CDR1 SGHAT and CDR2 FQNNGV. The CDR3 extends over 14 amino acids. The CDR3 region has the DNA TGTGCCAGCACCCCTTACAGGGAGACGGAGACCCAGTACTTC. This translates into CASTPYRETETQYF.

This clone was observed a few times. The V call is TRBV27, the J call TRBJ1-5; no clear D. CDR1 MNHEY and CDR2 SMNVEV come from the germline V gene (reference sequence). The V end was cut by 1 base, the J end by 5 bases, with 12 bases between. This CDR3 spans 15 amino acids. The CDR3 DNA sequence: TGTGCCAGCAGTTTATACGCCAGGCTCGATCAGCCCCAGCATTTT. It is translated as CASSLYARLDQPQHF.